This T cell receptor (beta chain) was captured by sequencing in a study of blood T cell repertoires in COVID-19 (dated by TCRdb to 2018 to 2021). Turning to the overall study: Samples covering the acute and convalescent phases of COVID-19 were provided by collaborators in the United States, Italy and Spain. The repertoires were released in a freely available public database meant as a resource for research on the immune response to SARS-CoV-2. Subjects who had been exposed to COVID-19, were actively infected with it, or had recovered from it provided the deeply sampled blood TCRbeta repertoires that made up the dataset. Where available, HLA class I and class II types were taken from metadata supplied by the sample provider and were not determined by assay-based typing. The samples were drawn from the first 160 participants of the ongoing ImmuneRACE study and from 950 to 1,500 subjects provided by 6 global collaborators. Nearly every sample came with metadata listing a de-identified subject ID, COVID-19 status, age in years and sex. The prospective study material was composed of cDNA or gDNA derived from T cells, B-cell-depleted T cells, or PBMCs. Paper-wide results and their limitations: The quantity of clinical and demographic metadata differed by source and by participant and was supplied without curation.

TCRbeta CDR3 regions were amplified from genomic DNA by means of the immunoSEQ Assay, a bias-controlled multiplex PCR. On the study's bioinformatics: The number of nucleated cells in each sample was estimated from the amplification of reference gene primers within the assay. To quantify the absolute abundance of each unique TCRbeta CDR3 rearrangement, sequence reads were collapsed and filtered. For each sample, productive Simpson clonality was calculated as the square root of Simpson's diversity index across productive rearrangements. Entries here come from immuneACCESS through TCRdb and include only in-frame sequences with V and J called. Some clones fail to appear in such tables; in the studies checked, an unresolved V gene covers under half of the shortfall, and the cause of the remainder is unknown. That table gives V, J and clone size, and the DNA gave D and trimming. The sample table contains a few hundred thousand clones; only one count was recorded for about 90% of them. Together, the top ten hold around 2.8% of the sample.

On this clone: The antigen it recognizes is unknown. Qualities for individual bases were not recorded, and no much larger clone is one base off.

At one collaborating source in Seattle, patients were enrolled during active infection and were followed longitudinally through the course of disease. Each collaborating institution followed its own protocols to collect whole blood in K2EDTA tubes. For TCRbeta analysis, collaborators shipped samples in one of three forms: frozen whole blood, isolated PBMCs, or DNA extracted from either of those sample types. The CDR3 contains 15 residues, cysteine and phenylalanine counted. Kept here is only the CDR3 DNA, which spans 45 bases and is read in frame from base 1. Based on the germline V gene (reference sequence), the CDR1 and CDR2 sequences are LNHDA and SQIVND. A distance of 14 bases separates the germline ends of V and J, which lose 6 bases and 2 bases respectively.

Sequencing was performed on peripheral blood. The TCR sequence derives from a woman in her twenties or thirties with COVID-19, enrolled during active disease. The chain couples TRBV19 to TRBJ1-3; the D gene identity is not certain. The CDR3 in this case is CASSFFWGAGNTIYF. The bases are TGTGCCAGTAGCTTTTTTTGGGGAGCTGGAAACACCATATATTTT.